The rows below give T cell receptor beta chains drawn from one sample of a study of early T cells in non-severe SARS-CoV-2 infection. TCRdb ran MiXCR on the 5' RACE reads and lists one entry per CDR3 protein. The table lists 75,000 to 80,000 distinct CDR3 sequences, 16% of them singletons. The sequencing input was whole blood. Source of these receptors: an adult who was a healthcare worker with PCR-confirmed SARS-CoV-2 infection or an uninfected control (not recorded which). Each CDR3 is given with its conserved first and last residue. The order of the fields is clone size, D gene, J gene, V gene, CDR3 protein, CDR3 DNA. The D gene is left open where the match is weak. Some rows mark clone size as missing; the rest say once, few, many or name a class of expanded clone.

abundance: NA; d_gene: NA; j_gene: TRBJ2-7; v_gene: TRBV5-6; CDR3aa: CASRSSNTYEQYF; CDR3nt: TGTGCCAGCAGATCCTCAAACACCTACGAGCAGTACTTC
abundance: few; d_gene: NA; j_gene: TRBJ1-2; v_gene: TRBV6-2/TRBV6-3; CDR3aa: CASSYGDLIYTF; CDR3nt: TGTGCCAGCAGTTACGGGGACTTGATTTACACCTTC
abundance: NA; d_gene: NA; j_gene: TRBJ2-7; v_gene: TRBV15; CDR3aa: CATSRDGDRSSYEQYF; CDR3nt: TGTGCCACCAGCAGAGATGGGGACCGGAGCTCCTACGAGCAGTACTTC
abundance: NA; d_gene: NA; j_gene: TRBJ2-5; v_gene: TRBV10-3; CDR3aa: CAISGELGQYF; CDR3nt: TGTGCCATCAGTGGGGAGTTGGGCCAGTACTTC
abundance: NA; d_gene: NA; j_gene: TRBJ1-6; v_gene: TRBV27; CDR3aa: CASSLSSGYSPLHF; CDR3nt: TGTGCCAGCAGTTTATCGTCGGGGTATTCACCCCTCCACTTT
abundance: few; d_gene: NA; j_gene: TRBJ1-5; v_gene: TRBV30; CDR3aa: CAWSVGQNQPQHF; CDR3nt: TGTGCCTGGAGTGTAGGGCAGAACCAGCCCCAGCATTTT
abundance: NA; d_gene: NA; j_gene: TRBJ2-1; v_gene: TRBV7-6; CDR3aa: CASSLAFRGLPNEQFF; CDR3nt: TGTGCCAGCAGCTTAGCGTTTAGGGGACTCCCCAATGAGCAGTTCTTC
abundance: few; d_gene: TRBD1; j_gene: TRBJ1-1; v_gene: TRBV7-2; CDR3aa: CASSLVGQSTEAFF; CDR3nt: TGTGCCAGCAGCTTAGTGGGACAGTCCACTGAAGCTTTCTTT
abundance: many; d_gene: TRBD2; j_gene: TRBJ2-1; v_gene: TRBV20-1; CDR3aa: CSAQLAGGYNEQFF; CDR3nt: TGCAGTGCTCAACTAGCGGGAGGTTACAATGAGCAGTTCTTC
abundance: many; d_gene: TRBD2; j_gene: TRBJ2-6; v_gene: TRBV12-3/TRBV12-4; CDR3aa: CASRGTSGVHSGANVLTF; CDR3nt: TGTGCCAGCAGAGGGACTAGCGGGGTTCACTCTGGGGCCAACGTCCTGACTTTC
abundance: NA; d_gene: NA; j_gene: TRBJ2-5; v_gene: TRBV3-1; CDR3aa: CASSQSILETQYF; CDR3nt: TGTGCCAGCAGCCAAAGCATTTTGGAGACCCAGTACTTC
abundance: few; d_gene: NA; j_gene: TRBJ2-7; v_gene: TRBV3-1; CDR3aa: CASSQDPSSYEQYF; CDR3nt: TGTGCCAGCAGCCAAGATCCGAGTTCCTACGAGCAGTACTTC
abundance: few; d_gene: NA; j_gene: TRBJ2-3; v_gene: TRBV12-3/TRBV12-4; CDR3aa: CASSPLKGLRSTDTQYF; CDR3nt: TGTGCCAGCAGTCCGCTAAAGGGGCTCAGGAGCACAGATACGCAGTATTTT
abundance: few; d_gene: NA; j_gene: TRBJ2-7; v_gene: TRBV29-1; CDR3aa: CSVERGPSYEQYF; CDR3nt: TGCAGCGTTGAGCGTGGGCCCTCCTACGAGCAGTACTTC
abundance: few; d_gene: NA; j_gene: TRBJ2-2; v_gene: TRBV9; CDR3aa: CASSVGDTMLGNTGELFF; CDR3nt: TGTGCCAGCAGCGTTGGAGACACGATGCTGGGGAACACCGGGGAGCTGTTTTTT
abundance: NA; d_gene: TRBD1; j_gene: TRBJ1-1; v_gene: TRBV6-2/TRBV6-3; CDR3aa: CASSTPTGDTEAFF; CDR3nt: TGTGCCAGCAGTACCCCAACAGGGGACACTGAAGCTTTCTTT
abundance: NA; d_gene: NA; j_gene: TRBJ1-5; v_gene: TRBV18; CDR3aa: CASSPERNQPQHF; CDR3nt: TGTGCCAGCTCACCGGAGCGTAATCAGCCCCAGCATTTT
abundance: NA; d_gene: TRBD2; j_gene: TRBJ2-1; v_gene: TRBV7-3; CDR3aa: CASSRLAGGPNEQFF; CDR3nt: TGTGCCAGCAGCCGACTAGCGGGAGGGCCTAATGAGCAGTTCTTC
abundance: NA; d_gene: TRBD1; j_gene: TRBJ1-4; v_gene: TRBV7-4; CDR3aa: CASSCYRGRDDEKLFF; CDR3nt: TGTGCCAGCAGCTGTTACAGGGGAAGGGACGATGAAAAACTGTTTTTT
abundance: few; d_gene: NA; j_gene: TRBJ1-6; v_gene: TRBV18; CDR3aa: CASSPLSGSNSPLHF; CDR3nt: TGTGCCAGCTCACCACTCTCGGGGAGTAATTCACCCCTCCACTTT
abundance: NA; d_gene: NA; j_gene: TRBJ1-2; v_gene: TRBV6-1; CDR3aa: CASSEAVVLGYGYTF; CDR3nt: TGTGCCAGCAGTGAAGCGGTGGTATTAGGCTATGGCTACACCTTC
abundance: once; d_gene: NA; j_gene: TRBJ1-4; v_gene: TRBV29-1; CDR3aa: CSVKQGSTNEKLFF; CDR3nt: TGCAGCGTTAAACAGGGTTCAACTAATGAAAAACTGTTTTTT
abundance: few; d_gene: NA; j_gene: TRBJ2-5; v_gene: TRBV24-1; CDR3aa: CATSDLDSQETQYF; CDR3nt: TGTGCCACCAGTGATTTAGACAGCCAAGAGACCCAGTACTTC
abundance: NA; d_gene: TRBD2; j_gene: TRBJ2-7; v_gene: TRBV6-5; CDR3aa: CASSRTTGTSVYEQYF; CDR3nt: TGTGCCAGCAGCCGCACGACCGGGACTAGCGTATACGAGCAGTACTTC
abundance: NA; d_gene: TRBD2; j_gene: TRBJ2-5; v_gene: TRBV2; CDR3aa: CASSEELAGARQETQYF; CDR3nt: TGTGCCAGCAGTGAAGAACTAGCGGGAGCACGGCAAGAGACCCAGTACTTC
abundance: few; d_gene: TRBD2; j_gene: TRBJ2-1; v_gene: TRBV5-1; CDR3aa: CASSPTSGGRNEQFF; CDR3nt: TGCGCCAGCAGTCCGACTAGCGGGGGAAGGAATGAGCAGTTCTTC
abundance: NA; d_gene: NA; j_gene: TRBJ1-5; v_gene: TRBV6-2/TRBV6-3; CDR3aa: CASSYLESGRRPYQPQHF; CDR3nt: TGTGCCAGCAGTTACTTAGAGTCGGGGCGGCGTCCCTATCAGCCCCAGCATTTT
abundance: few; d_gene: TRBD1; j_gene: TRBJ1-1; v_gene: TRBV10-1; CDR3aa: CASSEDRGITAFF; CDR3nt: TGCGCCAGCAGTGAGGACAGGGGAATTACGGCTTTCTTT
abundance: NA; d_gene: NA; j_gene: TRBJ1-4; v_gene: TRBV20-1; CDR3aa: CSAGRSGKANEKLFF; CDR3nt: TGCAGTGCTGGTAGATCGGGGAAGGCTAATGAAAAACTGTTTTTT
abundance: few; d_gene: NA; j_gene: TRBJ2-7; v_gene: TRBV4-1; CDR3aa: CASSHLLSVNYEQYF; CDR3nt: TGCGCCAGCAGCCACCTACTAAGCGTAAACTACGAGCAGTACTTC